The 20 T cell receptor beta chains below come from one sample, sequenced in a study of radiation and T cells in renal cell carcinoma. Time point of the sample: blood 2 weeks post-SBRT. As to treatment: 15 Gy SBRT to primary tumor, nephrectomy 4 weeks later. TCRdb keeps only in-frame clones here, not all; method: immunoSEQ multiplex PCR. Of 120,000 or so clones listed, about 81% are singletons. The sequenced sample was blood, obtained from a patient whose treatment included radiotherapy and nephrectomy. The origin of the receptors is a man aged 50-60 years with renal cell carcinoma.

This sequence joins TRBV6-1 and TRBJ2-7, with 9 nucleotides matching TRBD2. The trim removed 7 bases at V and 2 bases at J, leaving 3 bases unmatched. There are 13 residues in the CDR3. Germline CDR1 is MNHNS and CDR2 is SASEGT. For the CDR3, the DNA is TGTGCCAGCACGGTAGCGGGGGCCTACGAGCAGTACTTC. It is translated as CASTVAGAYEQYF.

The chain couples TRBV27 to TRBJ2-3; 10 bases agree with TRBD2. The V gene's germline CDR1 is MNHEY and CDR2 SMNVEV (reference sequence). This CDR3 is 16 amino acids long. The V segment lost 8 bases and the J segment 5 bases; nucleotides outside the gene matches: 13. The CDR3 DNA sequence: TGTGCCAGCTCCACCTCTCTAGCGGGGGCCCTAGATACGCAGTATTTT. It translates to CASSTSLAGALDTQYF.

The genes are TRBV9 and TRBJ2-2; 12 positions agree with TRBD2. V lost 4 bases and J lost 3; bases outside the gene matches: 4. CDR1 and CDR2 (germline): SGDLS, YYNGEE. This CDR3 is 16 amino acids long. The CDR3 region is CASSPTSGGHTGELFF. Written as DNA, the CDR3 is TGTGCCAGCAGCCCTACTAGCGGGGGGCACACCGGGGAGCTGTTTTTT.

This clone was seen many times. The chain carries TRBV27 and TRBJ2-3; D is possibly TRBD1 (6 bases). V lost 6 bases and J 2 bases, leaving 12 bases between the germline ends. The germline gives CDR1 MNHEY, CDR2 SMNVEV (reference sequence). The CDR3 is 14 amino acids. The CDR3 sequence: CASSENRDTDTQYF. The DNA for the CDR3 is TGTGCCAGCAGCGAAAACAGGGACACAGATACGCAGTATTTT.

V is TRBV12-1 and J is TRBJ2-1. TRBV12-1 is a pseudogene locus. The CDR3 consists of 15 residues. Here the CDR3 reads CASRYQGYSYNEQFF. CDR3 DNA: TGTGCCAGCAGATACCAAGGCTACTCCTACAATGAGCAGTTCTTC.

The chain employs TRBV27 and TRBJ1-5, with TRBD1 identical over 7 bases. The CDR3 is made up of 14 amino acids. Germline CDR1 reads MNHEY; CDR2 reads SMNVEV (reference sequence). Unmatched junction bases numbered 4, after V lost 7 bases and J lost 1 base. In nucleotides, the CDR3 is TGTGCCAGCAATCAACAGGGGAGCAATCAGCCCCAGCATTTT. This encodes CASNQQGSNQPQHF.

This CDR3 is CASSLNRNYGYTF. CDR3 in DNA: TGTGCCAGCAGCTTAAACAGAAACTATGGCTACACCTTC. V usage is TRBV7-2 and J usage is TRBJ1-2; D gene ambiguous. This CDR3 contains 13 residues. Trimming removed 2 bases at V and 2 bases at J, with 6 bases between. From germline, CDR1 is SGHTA and CDR2 FQGNSA.

CDR3 amino acids: CASSPSRGLSSGNTIYF. CDR3 DNA sequence: TGTGCCAGCAGCCCAAGCCGTGGATTAAGCTCTGGAAACACCATATATTTT. The J gene is TRBJ1-3, the V gene TRBV7-9, with unresolved D. Germline assignment: CDR1 SEHNR and CDR2 FQNEAQ (reference sequence). The CDR3 totals 17 residues. Trimming removed 5 bases from V and 0 bases from J, with 17 bases in between.

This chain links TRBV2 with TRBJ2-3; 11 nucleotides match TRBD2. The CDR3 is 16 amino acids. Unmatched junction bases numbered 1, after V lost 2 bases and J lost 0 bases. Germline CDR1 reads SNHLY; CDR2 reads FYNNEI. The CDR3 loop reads CASSERTSGSTDTQYF. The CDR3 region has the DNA TGTGCCAGCAGTGAAAGGACTAGCGGGAGCACAGATACGCAGTATTTT.

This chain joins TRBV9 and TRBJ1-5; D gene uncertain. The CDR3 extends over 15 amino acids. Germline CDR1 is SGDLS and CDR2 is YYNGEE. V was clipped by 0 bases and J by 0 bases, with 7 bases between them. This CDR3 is CASSVAPNSNQPQHF. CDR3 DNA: TGTGCCAGCAGCGTAGCCCCGAATAGCAATCAGCCCCAGCATTTT.

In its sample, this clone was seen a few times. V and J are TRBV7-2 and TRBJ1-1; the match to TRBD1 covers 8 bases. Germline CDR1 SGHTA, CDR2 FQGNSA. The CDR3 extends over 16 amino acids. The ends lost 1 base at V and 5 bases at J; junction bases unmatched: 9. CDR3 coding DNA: TGTGCCAGCAGCTTAGTCGGGACAGGTTTTGGGACTGAAGCTTTCTTT. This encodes CASSLVGTGFGTEAFF. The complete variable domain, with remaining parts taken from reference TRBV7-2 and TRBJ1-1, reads GAGVSQSPSNKVTEKGKDVELRCDPISGHTALYWYRQSLGQGLEFLIYFQGNSAPDKSGLPSDRFSAERTGGSVSTLTIQRTQQEDSAVYLCASSLVGTGFGTEAFFGQGTRLTVV.

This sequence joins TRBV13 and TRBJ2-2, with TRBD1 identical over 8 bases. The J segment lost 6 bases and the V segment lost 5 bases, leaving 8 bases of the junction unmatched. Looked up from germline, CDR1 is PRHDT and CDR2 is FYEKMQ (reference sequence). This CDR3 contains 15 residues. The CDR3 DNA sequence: TGTGCCAGCAGCACCCAGGGGGCTCAAGCCGGGGAGCTGTTTTTT. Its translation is CASSTQGAQAGELFF.

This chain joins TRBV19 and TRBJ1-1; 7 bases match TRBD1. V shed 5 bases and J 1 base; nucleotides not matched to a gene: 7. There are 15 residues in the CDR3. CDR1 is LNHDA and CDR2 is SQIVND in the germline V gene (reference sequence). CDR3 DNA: TGTGCCAGTAGTCGGGGACAGTTTAAGAACACTGAAGCTTTCTTT. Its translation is CASSRGQFKNTEAFF.

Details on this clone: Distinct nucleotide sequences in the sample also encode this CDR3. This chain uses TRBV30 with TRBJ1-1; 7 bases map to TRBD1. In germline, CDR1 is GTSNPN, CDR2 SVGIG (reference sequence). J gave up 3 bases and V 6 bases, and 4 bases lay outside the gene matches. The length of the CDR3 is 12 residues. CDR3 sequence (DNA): TGTGCCTGTACGGGACAGCACACTGAAGCTTTCTTT. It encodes CACTGQHTEAFF.

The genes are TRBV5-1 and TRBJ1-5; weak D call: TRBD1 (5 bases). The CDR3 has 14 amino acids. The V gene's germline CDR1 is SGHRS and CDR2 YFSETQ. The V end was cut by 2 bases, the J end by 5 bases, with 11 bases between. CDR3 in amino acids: CASSFQGGDQPQHF. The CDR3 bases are TGCGCCAGCAGCTTTCAGGGAGGGGATCAGCCCCAGCATTTT.

The CDR3 DNA reads TGTGCCAGCAGACAAGGAACAGGTCCGAACACTGAAGCTTTCTTT. Encoded protein: CASRQGTGPNTEAFF. The chain employs TRBV7-9 and TRBJ1-1, with D possibly matching TRBD1 (5 bases). V lost 6 bases and J lost 1, with 15 bases in between. The CDR3 is 15 amino acids. Per the germline V gene, CDR1 is SEHNR and CDR2 is FQNEAQ (reference sequence).

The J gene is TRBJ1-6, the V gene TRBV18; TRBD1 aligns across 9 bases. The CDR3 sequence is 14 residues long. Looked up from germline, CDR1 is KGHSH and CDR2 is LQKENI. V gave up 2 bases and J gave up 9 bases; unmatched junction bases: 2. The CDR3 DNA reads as TGTGCCAGCTCACCAGTACAGGGGGCTTCACCCCTCCACTTT. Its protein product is CASSPVQGASPLHF. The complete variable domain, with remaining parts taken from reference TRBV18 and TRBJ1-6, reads NAGVMQNPRHLVRRRGQEARLRCSPMKGHSHVYWYRQLPEEGLKFMVYLQKENIIDESGMPKERFSAEFPKEGPSILRIQQVVRGDSAAYFCASSPVQGASPLHFGNGTRLTVT.

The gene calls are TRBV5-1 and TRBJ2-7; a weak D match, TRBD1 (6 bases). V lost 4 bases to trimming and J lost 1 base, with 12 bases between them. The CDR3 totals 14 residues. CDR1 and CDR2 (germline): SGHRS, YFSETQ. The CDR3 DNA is TGCGCCAGCAGCCAACCGGGACAATCCTACGAGCAGTACTTC. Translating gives CASSQPGQSYEQYF.

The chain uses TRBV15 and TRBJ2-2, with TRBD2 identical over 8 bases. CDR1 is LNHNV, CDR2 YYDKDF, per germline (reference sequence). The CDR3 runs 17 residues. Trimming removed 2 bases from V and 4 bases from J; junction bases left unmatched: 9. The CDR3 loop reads CATSRNSVAGFTGELFF. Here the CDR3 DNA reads TGTGCCACCAGCAGAAACTCAGTAGCGGGATTCACCGGGGAGCTGTTTTTT.

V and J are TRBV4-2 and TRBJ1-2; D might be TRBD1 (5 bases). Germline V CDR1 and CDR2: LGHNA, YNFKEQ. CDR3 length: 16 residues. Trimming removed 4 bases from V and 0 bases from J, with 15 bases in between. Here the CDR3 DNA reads TGTGCCAGCAGCCTAGAGGGGACCAGCACTAACTATGGCTACACCTTC. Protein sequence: CASSLEGTSTNYGYTF.